The clone carrying this TCR beta chain was counted between two and nine times. Other nucleotide sequences in the sample specify the same CDR3. The data were taken from a study of shared clonotypes between healthy human individuals. Germline V gene lookup returns CDR1 MDHEN and CDR2 SYDVKM. With 2 bases clipped from V and 0 bases from J, the junction kept 1 base outside the gene matches. This CDR3 spans 14 amino acids. Cells designated naive CD8 were CD45RO-negative and were positively selected for CCR7, with terminally differentiated effector memory CD45RA+ cells excluded. The method was immunoSEQ multiplex PCR; TCRdb's version includes in-frame clones alone and lacks a portion of them. Of more than 2 million clones detected, about 95% appear once; the ten largest clones hold 0.9% to 1.4%.

The chain employs TRBV28 and TRBJ2-7, with 7 nucleotides matching TRBD1. The sequencing sample was made of naive CD8+ T cells sorted from blood. The clonotype comes from a man between 18 and 29 years old in good health. The CDR3 nucleotides read TGTGCCAGCAGTTTAGCAGGGGGCTCCTACGAGCAGTACTTC. This translates into CASSLAGGSYEQYF.